This T cell receptor beta chain was captured by sequencing in a study of CXCR3-negative and CXCR3-positive naive CD8 T cells. Overall study: TRB reads totalled about 140 million, about 1.5 +/- 0.3 million per library. General study results and limits: Both of the naive subsets showed about the same high diversity, but memory CD8+ cells had much less. Naive CXCR3-positive cells had TRB CDR3s more hydrophobic than those of CXCR3-negative naive cells.

A CD45RO-CCR7+CD27+CD95- profile was what naive CD8+ T cells displayed. The CDR3 is made up of 13 amino acids. Germline assignment: CDR1 SQVTM and CDR2 ANQGSEA. The libraries of TRB cDNA were prepared using 5' RACE with UMI labels. TCRdb processed the 5' RACE reads again and assigns one entry to each CDR3 protein, with no DNA. Listed are 130,000 to 150,000 distinct CDR3 sequences; roughly 0.28% falls within the top ten. Notes on this clonotype: No antigen is known for it.

V gene TRBV29-1 combines with J gene TRBJ1-4; TCRdb's D call, TRBD1, is unchecked because there is no DNA. The sequencing input was naive CXCR3+ CD8+ T cells from blood. The subset here: CD45RO-CCR7+CD27+CD95- naive CD8+ T cells expressing CXCR3 (TNR3+). This TCR was recovered from a human donor in good health. Some clones in this sample may be carry-over from other donors' samples. CDR3 protein: CSGGTGANEKLFF. Combining the CDR3 with reference TRBV29-1 and TRBJ1-4 gives the whole variable domain SAVISQKPSRDICQRGTSLTIQCQVDSQVTMMFWYRQQPGQSLTLIATANQGSEATYESGFVIDKFPISRPNLTFSTLTVSNMSPEDSSIYLCSGGTGANEKLFFGSGTQLSVL.